The 30 T cell receptor beta chains listed next were all sequenced from one sample in a study of vaccination effects on CD4 cells after COVID-19. These TCRs are of unknown antigen specificity. Sequencing used immunoSEQ multiplex PCR; TCRdb keeps in-frame clones, though not all of them. Among tens of thousands of clones listed, 70% to 85% were seen once. Cultured cells yielded isolated CD4+ T cells after about ten days. The vaccine given was either BNT162b2 or mRNA-1273, in two doses. The material sequenced was CD4+ T cells from PBMCs cultured without peptide, taken after COVID-19 vaccination. Every receptor here comes from a human donor who received a COVID-19 vaccine.

In this sample, this clone turned up a few times. V gene TRBV5-1 combines with J gene TRBJ2-7; TRBD2 matches 9 bases. Germline V gene data show CDR1 as SGHRS and CDR2 as YFSETQ. The CDR3 consists of 15 residues. J gave up 2 bases and V 3 bases, and 6 bases lay outside the gene matches. The CDR3 DNA reads as TGCGCCAGCAGCTGGGCGGCGGGGGGGCCCTACGAGCAGTACGTC. As protein: CASSWAAGGPYEQYV.

The rearrangement uses TRBV5-1 and TRBJ1-6; 7 positions match TRBD1. Germline V gene sequence: CDR1 SGHRS, CDR2 YFSETQ. V dropped 5 bases and J dropped 14; count of bases not matched to a gene: 13. The CDR3 covers 14 residues. The CDR3 protein is CASSPNPGGSTLHF. For the CDR3, the DNA is TGCGCCAGCAGTCCCAATCCAGGGGGGAGCACCCTCCACTTT.

The CDR3 region is CASSQDPGGDTEAFF. The CDR3 region has the DNA TGTGCCAGCAGCCAAGATCCGGGTGGAGACACTGAAGCTTTCTTT. This chain links TRBV3-1 (or the pseudogene TRBV3-2) with TRBJ1-1; D remains ambiguous. Per germline, CDR1 LGHDT and CDR2 YNNKEL (reference sequence). The CDR3 is made up of 15 amino acids. The germline V and J ends were trimmed by 0 bases and 3 bases, with 11 bases remaining between them.

About this clone: The identical CDR3 is also encoded by other nucleotide sequences in the sample. The chain couples TRBV5-1 to TRBJ2-3, with D possibly being TRBD1 (5 bases). This CDR3 region has 15 residues. Per germline, CDR1 SGHRS and CDR2 YFSETQ. The germline V and J ends were trimmed by 0 bases and 0 bases, with 8 bases remaining between them. The DNA of the CDR3 is TGCGCCAGCAGCTTGGGACAGACTAGCACAGATACGCAGTATTTT. Translation: CASSLGQTSTDTQYF.

This chain links TRBV7-2 with TRBJ2-1; 11 nucleotides agree with TRBD1. With V trimmed by 4 bases and J by 6 bases, 14 bases remained unmatched. The germline V gene encodes CDR1 SGHTA and CDR2 FQGNSA. The CDR3 has 18 residues. The CDR3 here is CASSSLPSGTGGSNEQFF. The CDR3 bases are TGTGCCAGCAGCTCCCTTCCGTCCGGGACAGGGGGTAGCAATGAGCAGTTCTTC.

This clone was recorded a few times. The rearrangement joins TRBV19 to TRBJ1-1; no firm D call. Germline V gives CDR1 LNHDA, CDR2 SQIVND (reference sequence). Between the trimmed V and J ends, which lost 3 bases and 0 bases, there was a span of 8 bases. The CDR3 is 14 residues long. The CDR3, as DNA: TGTGCCAGTAGTATGAACGGGGTGAACACTGAAGCTTTCTTT. Translating gives CASSMNGVNTEAFF.

The chain has TRBV9 and TRBJ2-3; D remains unclear. V was pared by 0 bases and J by 2 bases, with 7 bases between. This CDR3 is 14 amino acids long. Germline assignment: CDR1 SGDLS and CDR2 YYNGEE. CDR3: CASSVAPNTDTQYF. The CDR3 DNA sequence: TGTGCCAGCAGCGTAGCCCCTAACACAGATACGCAGTATTTT. Full variable domain (outside the CDR3, taken from reference TRBV9 and TRBJ2-3): DSGVTQTPKHLITATGQRVTLRCSPRSGDLSVYWYQQSLDQGLQFLIQYYNGEERAKGNILERFSAQQFPDLHSELNLSSLELGDSALYFCASSVAPNTDTQYFGPGTRLTVL.

This clone was seen a few times. The CDR3 DNA reads as TGTGCCAGTATAGAATGGGCCGGAAGGAACACTGAAGCTTTCTTT. It encodes CASIEWAGRNTEAFF. This chain uses TRBV19 with TRBJ1-1, with unresolved D. Trimming removed 7 bases at V and 1 base at J, with 16 bases between. The length of the CDR3 is 15 residues. Germline loops: CDR1 LNHDA, CDR2 SQIVND (reference sequence).

This rearrangement joins TRBV5-1 to TRBJ1-2; a possible D gene is TRBD1 (6 bases). Looked up from germline, CDR1 is SGHRS and CDR2 is YFSETQ. The length of the CDR3 is 14 residues. V dropped 4 bases and J dropped 3 bases, with 13 bases sitting between them. The CDR3 coding sequence is TGCGCCAGCAGCCGGGGGGGGCTAGACTATGGCTACACCTTC. This codes for CASSRGGLDYGYTF.

This chain joins TRBV5-8 and TRBJ1-5, with D hard to call. The CDR3 length is 12 residues. The germline V and J ends were trimmed by 2 bases and 4 bases, with 4 bases remaining between them. CDR1 and CDR2 (germline): SGHTS, YDEGEE. DNA of the CDR3: TGTGCCAGCAGCTTTGGGAATCAGCCCCAGCATTTT. Amino acid sequence: CASSFGNQPQHF.

The genes are TRBV7-8 and TRBJ1-2, with 8 bases aligning to TRBD1. V trimming: 5 bases; J trimming: 5 bases; junction bases outside the gene matches: 16. Germline V CDR1 and CDR2: SGHVS, FQNEAQ. This CDR3 region has 17 residues. The CDR3 DNA follows: TGTGCCAGCAGCGTTCACAGGGGGGCGCTCAGAGGATATGGCTACACCTTC. Protein: CASSVHRGALRGYGYTF.

The CDR3 sequence: CASSQDRAHGYTF. The CDR3 DNA reads as TGTGCCAGTAGTCAGGACAGAGCCCATGGCTACACCTTC. The chain is built from TRBV19 and TRBJ1-2; possible D gene TRBD1, 6 bases. Trimming took 5 bases from V and 6 from J, leaving 13 bases between them. From germline, CDR1 is LNHDA and CDR2 SQIVND (reference sequence). The CDR3 consists of 13 residues.

CDR3 sequence reads: CASSSIREADTQYF. The DNA of the CDR3 is TGTGCCAGCAGCTCAATCCGAGAAGCAGATACGCAGTATTTT. The chain carries TRBV5-5 and TRBJ2-3; D is uncertain. The CDR3 has 14 residues. Trimming pared 3 bases from V and 4 bases from J, leaving 12 bases between. Germline V gene data show CDR1 as SGHKS and CDR2 as YYEKEE (reference sequence).

The chain links TRBV5-1 to TRBJ1-2; D is undetermined. The CDR3 spans 12 residues. Germline V CDR1 and CDR2: SGHRS, YFSETQ. Trimming took off 0 bases at V and 8 bases at J, with 8 bases between the two ends. The CDR3 region has the DNA TGCGCCAGCAGCTTGGAGCAACGGGGCTACACCTTC. It yields the protein CASSLEQRGYTF.

The gene calls are TRBV5-1 and TRBJ2-5; D gene unclear. The germline CDR1 and CDR2 sequences are SGHRS and YFSETQ. The CDR3 is 15 amino acids. With 3 bases removed from V and 0 bases from J, the gap between germline ends came to 12 bases. CDR3 nucleotides: TGCGCCAGCAGCTCCTCGGCGGTGAACCAAGAGACCCAGTACTTC. Encoded protein: CASSSSAVNQETQYF.

This clone was seen a handful of times. The CDR3 DNA is TGTGCCAGCAGCCGGACAGGGGGCAATGACGAAAAACTGTTTTTT. Translating gives CASSRTGGNDEKLFF. The chain couples TRBV11-2 to TRBJ1-4, with 11 bases fitting TRBD1. The CDR3 loop spans 15 amino acids. Germline values: CDR1 SGHAT, CDR2 FQNNGV. Unmatched junction bases numbered 7, after V lost 5 bases and J lost 8 bases.

The rearrangement joins TRBV9 to TRBJ2-3; unclear D gene. The ends were cut back, 0 bases at V and 2 bases at J, with 10 bases in the middle. The length of the CDR3 is 15 residues. Germline V gene lookup returns CDR1 SGDLS and CDR2 YYNGEE. The CDR3 is CASSVGQTYTDTQYF. CDR3 bases: TGTGCCAGCAGCGTAGGACAAACTTACACAGATACGCAGTATTTT.

A few counts support this clone. J is TRBJ2-2 and V is TRBV5-1; D gene unclear. CDR1 SGHRS and CDR2 YFSETQ come from the germline V gene. Trimming took off 5 bases at V and 0 bases at J, with 11 bases between the two ends. The CDR3 loop spans 15 amino acids. CDR3 residues: CASSSDGSNTGELFF. Here the CDR3 DNA reads TGCGCCAGCAGTTCGGACGGCTCGAACACCGGGGAGCTGTTTTTT.

The rearrangement uses TRBV9 and TRBJ1-1; D remains ambiguous. The CDR3 length is 13 residues. From germline, CDR1 is SGDLS and CDR2 YYNGEE. Between the trimmed V and J ends, which lost 2 bases and 10 bases, there was a span of 15 bases. The CDR3 here is CASSVVDRSGAFF. CDR3 DNA: TGTGCCAGCAGCGTTGTAGATAGGTCAGGAGCTTTCTTT.

This chain connects TRBV27 to TRBJ1-3; 8 positions agree with TRBD1. V dropped 6 bases and J dropped 4; count of bases not matched to a gene: 5. The CDR3 totals 14 residues. CDR1 is MNHEY, CDR2 SMNVEV, per germline (reference sequence). CDR3 amino acids: CASRRTGSGNTIYF. CDR3 sequence (DNA): TGTGCCAGCAGGCGGACAGGGTCGGGAAACACCATATATTTT.

The chain has TRBV6-5 and TRBJ2-7; a weak D match, TRBD1 (5 bases). V lost 5 bases to trimming and J lost 3 bases, with 17 bases between them. Germline-derived CDR1 and CDR2 are MNHEY and SVGAGI. CDR3 length equals 15 residues. The CDR3 coding sequence is TGTGCCAGCAGTACTAAGGGGTCCCCCTTCTACGAGCAGTACGTC. This gives the protein CASSTKGSPFYEQYV.

The chain combines TRBV18 with TRBJ2-3; no clear D gene. Germline V CDR1 and CDR2: KGHSH, LQKENI. V lost 2 bases, J lost 3 bases, and 3 bases lay in between. The CDR3 contains 12 residues. The CDR3 is CASSPYTDTQYF. CDR3 DNA sequence: TGTGCCAGCTCACCATATACAGATACGCAGTATTTT.

The sample holds a few counts of this clone. The V and J genes are TRBV3-1 (or the pseudogene TRBV3-2) and TRBJ1-1; D might be TRBD1 (6 bases). CDR3 length equals 13 residues. The V and J ends lost 4 bases and 5 bases respectively, with 11 bases between them. Germline loops: CDR1 LGHDT, CDR2 YNNKEL (reference sequence). The CDR3 DNA reads as TGTGCCAGCAGCCGTACAGGGCTAACTGAAGCTTTCTTT. Translating gives CASSRTGLTEAFF.

The chain is built from TRBV7-8 and TRBJ1-1; no firm D call. This CDR3 comprises 13 residues. Germline V gene data show CDR1 as SGHVS and CDR2 as FQNEAQ. V dropped 1 base and J dropped 4 bases, with 7 bases sitting between them. CDR3 sequence reads: CASSLGRITEAFF. Written as DNA, the CDR3 is TGTGCCAGCAGCTTAGGGAGAATCACTGAAGCTTTCTTT.

The V and J genes are TRBV5-1 and TRBJ2-5; weak D call: TRBD2 (6 bases). This CDR3 region has 16 residues. Germline V gene data show CDR1 as SGHRS and CDR2 as YFSETQ. V gave up 0 bases and J gave up 3 bases, with 15 bases separating them. CDR3 loop: CASSLDPGTSEETQYF. The CDR3 coding sequence is TGCGCCAGCAGCTTGGACCCAGGGACTTCGGAAGAGACCCAGTACTTC.

The chain is built from TRBV3-1 (or the pseudogene TRBV3-2) and TRBJ2-5; D possibly uses TRBD1 or TRBD2 (5 bases each). V was trimmed by 2 bases and J by 5 bases, leaving 12 bases between them. Germline V gene sequence: CDR1 LGHDT, CDR2 YNNKEL (reference sequence). CDR3 size: 14 residues. The CDR3 DNA reads TGTGCCAGCAGCCAATGGACAAAGCGGGAGACCCAGTACTTC. This sequence encodes CASSQWTKRETQYF.

This clone turned up a few times. V and J are TRBV4-1 and TRBJ1-5; 10 bases align to TRBD1. Germline values: CDR1 MGHRA, CDR2 YSYEKL. V was clipped by 4 bases and J by 7 bases; unmatched bases: 4. This CDR3 is 14 amino acids long. The CDR3 coding sequence is TGCGCCAGCAGCCGAACGACAGGGGGCCAGCCCCAGCATTTT. The encoded protein is CASSRTTGGQPQHF.

V usage is TRBV9 and J usage is TRBJ1-2, with TRBD1 identical over 10 bases. CDR3 length: 18 amino acids. Germline CDR1 reads SGDLS; CDR2 reads YYNGEE. The ends lost 4 bases at V and 0 bases at J; junction bases unmatched: 12. The CDR3 DNA sequence: TGTGCCAGCAGCAAATCTCGGGACAGGGGCCCAGCTAACTATGGCTACACCTTC. This codes for CASSKSRDRGPANYGYTF.

The rearrangement links TRBV2 to TRBJ2-7; the D is unclear. Germline V gene data show CDR1 as SNHLY and CDR2 as FYNNEI. CDR3 length: 11 amino acids. CDR3 DNA sequence: TGTGCCAGCAGTTACGGCTACGTGCAGTACGTC. Translating it yields CASSYGYVQYV.

The chain is built from TRBV2 and TRBJ2-7; possibly TRBD2 for D (6 bases). The V gene lost 5 bases and the J gene lost 5 bases, with 13 bases spanning the gap. Germline loops: CDR1 SNHLY, CDR2 FYNNEI. There are 13 residues in the CDR3. As DNA, the CDR3 is TGTGCCAGCAGTATACCGGGAGTGGACGAGCAGTACGTC. Protein: CASSIPGVDEQYV.